This TCR beta chain comes out of a study of cytomegalovirus exposure and HLA in healthy donors (dated by TCRdb to between 2016 and 2019). In terms of the full investigation: In an earlier analysis of some 610 of the donors, 276 Gb of sequence data and 100 million or so unique TCR beta sequences from approximately 180 million T cells were reported. Approximately 300 gigabases of sequencing data and tens of millions of unique TCR sequences made up an early release that covered approximately 700 HLA-typed donors. Of the roughly 410 genotyped donors, 81% were placed in the genetic ancestry cluster associated with self-reported Caucasian donors. The study was designed to test whether signatures of past pathogen exposure could be identified by cataloging public T cell receptors. The study used immunosequencing to profile the T cell repertoires of some 600 subjects and linked those repertoires to cytomegalovirus serostatus. In addition to the first cohort of approximately 670 subjects, a separate validation cohort of 120 different subjects was used. To predict cytomegalovirus infection status, the study brought together high-throughput TCR immunosequencing, statistical association of individual TCRs with disease status, and machine learning. To study patterns of TCR occurrence, a later analysis re-analyzed previously published TCR beta repertoires from under 750 donors and added high-resolution HLA genotyping. Rather than drawing on any new phenotypic data, the later analysis identified candidate immune exposures from TCR beta sequences and the way those sequences occurred across donors. An earlier analysis of more than 450 of the donors used high-throughput TCR beta sequencing to judge whether each TCR beta V gene segment behaved as functional or pseudogenic. Donor age, sex, ethnicity and CMV serostatus were compiled together with the repertoire data. In a later genetic analysis, genome-wide SNP genotypes for about three fifths of the 666 donors were used, and that subset was treated as a discovery cohort. All discovery cohort repertoires had been generated using a single sequencing platform. HLA typing included class I and class II loci at four-digit resolution. Typing coverage varied by locus: roughly 629-640 donors for A, B, C, DRB1 and DQB1; approximately 560 for DQA1; approximately 610 for DPA1; roughly 450 for DPB1. Roughly 5 DR-DQ haplotypes were handled as single units for association and clustering, since linkage in the cohort was strong. Across around 400 genotyped donors of the cohort, an average of roughly 230,000 unique TCR beta nucleotide sequences per donor were sequenced, and about a sixth of those sequences were non-productive. Broader findings and caveats from the paper: CMV serostatus was the only immune exposure information available for the cohort. The sequencing pipeline was judged likely to have produced a cluster of highly shared sequence variants as a technical artifact. A further reported finding was that TCR beta sequences accurately predicted the HLA-A and HLA-B alleles for most subjects in the first cohort. Across donors, most TCR sequences were observed very rarely, whereas some public TCRs were present in many individuals. Presence/absence analyses assumed roughly uniform sequencing depth across donors, an assumption that may not hold. A later genetic analysis reported fewer N-insertions in productive TCRs among donors in an Asian-associated ancestry cluster than the roughly 720-donor mean. In an earlier analysis of approximately 590 of the donors, most TCR beta V segments appeared in productive rearrangements about 90% or about 30% of the time, broadly matching IMGT annotations. In a later analysis, HLA-associated TCR beta chains were found to be more clonally expanded and to have lower generation probabilities than equally common non-associated chains. Cytomegalovirus status was reported to be diagnosed by the classifier with high specificity and sensitivity in both the original and validation cohorts. In a later genetic analysis, a missense DCLRE1C variant was associated with V-gene and J-gene trimming of TCR beta chains, and the association was replicated in an independent cohort. Because counts were too low, seventeen rarely observed V segments, including chromosome 9 orphons, were excluded from the earlier analysis of around 590 of the donors. A later analysis reported that several top co-occurrence clusters appeared linked to parvovirus B19, influenza, CMV and Epstein-Barr virus. When HLA alleles, especially DR and DQ, strongly co-occurred, TCR associations were difficult to assign to individual alleles. A total of fewer than 200 TCR beta chains were listed by the study as associated with cytomegalovirus. In a later analysis, TCR association rates were found to vary across HLA loci, with the most associated TCRs seen for DRB1 alleles and the fewest for HLA-C alleles. Correlated functional status among segregating V segments might reflect linkage disequilibrium, but an unknown experimental factor could not be ruled out. The authors suggested that the approach could potentially be generalized to other disease states and immunological phenotypes. In a later analysis, about 17,000 TCR beta sequences were associated with specific HLA alleles at a false discovery rate of 0.05. In a later analysis, most CMV-associated TCR beta chains were found to appear HLA-restricted, with HLA associations seemingly driven largely by CMV exposure. Because some donors lacked HLA typing at each locus, the association tests relied only on the typed subset. Three of the identified cytomegalovirus-associated TCR beta chains were confirmed in vitro to be specific for cytomegalovirus antigens. The cohort was sequenced for TCR beta chains only, and without alpha or paired-chain data the features that could be detected were limited.

The cohort comprised approximately 700 healthy bone marrow donors. Cohort members were all nominally healthy when sampled, although unrecorded immune exposures were likely present. The donor tested CMV seropositive and was one of the 289 seropositive cohort members. A peripheral blood sample was provided by each donor, and peripheral blood mononuclear cells were used for TCR beta sequencing. The Qiagen DNeasy Blood Extraction Kit was used to extract genomic DNA from the blood cell samples. A remark on this clone: Its recognized antigen is unknown. Per-nucleotide qualities are absent, and no much larger clonotype sits a single base away.

The method was the immunoSEQ multiplex PCR assay. For the multiplex PCR, a mixture combining 60 forward primers for TCR Vbeta segments and 13 reverse primers for TCR Jbeta segments was used. The CDR3 region of rearranged TCR beta genes was amplified from genomic DNA by a multiplex PCR assay. On the Illumina HiSeq System, the amplified TCR beta libraries were sequenced as 87-base-pair reads. As for the original processing: In a later analysis, tens of millions of unique TCR beta chains were counted across the roughly 670 repertoires, and around 11 million of these chains were shared by at least two donors. A nearest-neighbor algorithm error-corrected the raw reads and collapsed the reads into unique sequences, merging closely related sequences to remove PCR and sequencing errors. Alignment of CDR3 sequences to IMGT reference sequences was used to assign V, D and J gene segments. For a sequence to be retained, a match of at least six nucleotides was required to both a V gene segment and a J gene segment. A rearrangement was called productive if the CDR3 had no stop codons and remained in frame with V and J, and every other rearrangement was called non-productive. CDR3 was defined according to IMGT convention as the region running from the second conserved V-encoded cysteine to the conserved J-encoded phenylalanine. The earlier analysis of some 540 of the donors excluded any sequence lacking an unambiguous match to a single V gene segment. An earlier analysis of under 750 of the donors called V segments functional above 56.7% productive rearrangements and segregating when the between-donor standard deviation exceeded 5%. A statistical classification framework was built to diagnose cytomegalovirus status from the catalog of TCR beta chain sequences. A later analysis assigned V and J genes by comparing TCR nucleotide sequences with IMGT/GENE-DB human TR gene sequences. A later analysis assigned CDR3 sequences and most-parsimonious VDJ recombination scenarios with the TCRdist pipeline. In a later analysis, every TCR beta chain was defined by the combination of its CDR3 amino acid sequence and its V-gene family, and reads without a unique V-gene family were dropped. As a way to deal with suspected cross-contamination and a sequencing artifact, a later analysis dropped roughly 620 nucleotide sequences that were highly shared and had low generation probability. For each public chain, a later analysis derived a clonal expansion index from normalized ranks of inferred template counts within each repertoire. In a later analysis, generation probabilities were computed with a VDJ recombination model fitted to out-of-frame rearrangements, and the resulting probabilities were checked against IGoR. A later analysis scored TCR-TCR, TCR-HLA and TCR-CMV co-occurrence with hypergeometric tests, applying a repertoire-size bias correction to TCR pairs. A later analysis estimated false discovery rates by permuting HLA or CMV assignments 20 times. In a later analysis, co-occurring TCRs were grouped with DBSCAN, and TCRdist sequence similarity was added when clustering was performed within HLA-allele-positive subsets. Co-occurrence clustering excluded repertoires with fewer than 30,000 or more than 120,000 public chains, plus five with anomalous nucleotide sharing. The table was pulled from immuneACCESS by TCRdb, which kept in-frame rearrangements only. Such tables lose some clones; where checked, under half of the loss comes from unresolved V genes, and the rest has no known cause. The DNA was the basis for D and trimming; V, J and clone size are from that table. The sample table holds some 140,000 clones, of which 70% to 85% were seen once. Around 10% of the sample lies in the top ten.

This clonotype was sampled from a woman aged 45 to 65 in good health and CMV-seropositive. Source material: PBMCs.

The CDR3 sequence is CAWSAGVWGYTF. The nucleotide sequence is TGTGCCTGGAGTGCAGGGGTTTGGGGCTACACCTTC. The receptor chain draws on TRBV30 and TRBJ1-2; TRBD1 is a weak D gene call, 6 bases matching. The cysteine opens and the phenylalanine closes a CDR3 of 12 amino acids. Just the 36-base CDR3 DNA is kept, in frame starting at base 1. Deletion took 1 base off V and 8 bases off J, with a span of 11 bases between the germline ends. From the germline V gene (reference sequence), CDR1 is GTSNPN and CDR2 is SVGIG.